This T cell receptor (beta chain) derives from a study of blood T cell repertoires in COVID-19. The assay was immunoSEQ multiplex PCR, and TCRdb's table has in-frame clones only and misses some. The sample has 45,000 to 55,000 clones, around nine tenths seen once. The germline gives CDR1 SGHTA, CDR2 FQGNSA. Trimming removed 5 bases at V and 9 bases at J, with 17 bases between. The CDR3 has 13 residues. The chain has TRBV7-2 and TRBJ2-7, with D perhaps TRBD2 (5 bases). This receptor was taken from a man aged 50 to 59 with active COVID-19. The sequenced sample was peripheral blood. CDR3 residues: CASSRDYSLGQYF. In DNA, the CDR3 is TGTGCCAGCAGCCGAGACTACTCCCTCGGGCAGTACTTC.